A single sample gave rise to the 22 T cell receptor beta chains below, sequenced in a study of T cell responses to AZD1222 COVID-19 vaccine. TCRdb's table, derived via immunoSEQ multiplex PCR, lists solely in-frame clones and lacks some. The table includes about 120,000 clones, roughly 90% detected once. The sample was peripheral blood, taken 28 days after the second AZD1222 dose. Source of these receptors: an adult who received the AZD1222 COVID-19 vaccine.

The chain recombines TRBV15 with TRBJ1-5; 7 bases are a match to TRBD1. Germline V CDR1 and CDR2: LNHNV, YYDKDF (reference sequence). This CDR3 has 15 amino acids. Losses at the gene ends were 5 bases for V and 4 bases for J; bases not matched to a gene: 8. This CDR3 is CATSLTGVPNQPQHF. Written as DNA, the CDR3 is TGTGCCACCAGCCTTACAGGGGTACCGAATCAGCCCCAGCATTTT.

The chain has TRBV10-1 and TRBJ2-7; possibly TRBD2 for D (6 bases). The germline V and J ends were trimmed by 6 bases and 6 bases, with 15 bases remaining between them. This CDR3 comprises 13 residues. Germline values: CDR1 WNHNN, CDR2 SYGVQD (reference sequence). The DNA of the CDR3 is TGCGCCAGCAGGCCGGGAGAAGCAGGCGAGCAGTACTTC. Encoded protein: CASRPGEAGEQYF.

The rearrangement joins TRBV28 to TRBJ1-5; D gene uncertain. The CDR3 consists of 13 residues. CDR1 is MDHEN, CDR2 SYDVKM, per germline. V lost 4 bases to trimming and J lost 7 bases, with 11 bases between them. CDR3: CASSYYRGQPQHF. The CDR3 DNA follows: TGTGCCAGCAGTTATTATCGTGGACAGCCCCAGCATTTT.

The V call is TRBV19, the J call TRBJ2-4; 9 bases fit TRBD1. The CDR3 has 14 amino acids. V trimming: 3 bases; J trimming: 9 bases; junction bases outside the gene matches: 6. Germline CDR1 is LNHDA and CDR2 is SQIVND (reference sequence). CDR3 region: CASSMDRGRGIQYF. CDR3 coding DNA: TGTGCCAGTAGTATGGACAGGGGAAGAGGCATTCAGTACTTC.

CDR3 nucleotides: TGTGCCAGCGGGCGAGACACAGATACGCAGTATTTT. As protein: CASGRDTDTQYF. This rearrangement joins TRBV2 to TRBJ2-3; D unclear. The germline gives CDR1 SNHLY, CDR2 FYNNEI. The CDR3 is 12 amino acids. Trimming pared 8 bases from V and 2 bases from J, leaving 8 bases between. Using reference TRBV2 and TRBJ2-3 for the parts outside the CDR3, the full variable domain is EPEVTQTPSHQVTQMGQEVILRCVPISNHLYFYWYRQILGQKVEFLVSFYNNEISEKSEIFDDQFSVERPDGSNFTLKIRSTKLEDSAMYFCASGRDTDTQYFGPGTRLTVL.

The V and J genes are TRBV12-3 or TRBV12-4 and TRBJ1-3; D remains unclear. This CDR3 region has 13 residues. V lost 7 bases, J lost 2 bases, and 9 bases lay in between. CDR3 amino acids: CASTEKTGNTIYF. CDR3 coding DNA: TGTGCCAGCACCGAAAAGACTGGAAACACCATATATTTT.

This sequence joins TRBV4-2 and TRBJ1-1; 7 bases map to TRBD1. After removal of 3 bases from V and 7 bases from J, the junction contained 8 bases not matched to a gene. The CDR3 covers 14 residues. Germline assignment: CDR1 LGHNA and CDR2 YNFKEQ. The CDR3 sequence: CASSQAKGGSEAFF. CDR3 in DNA: TGTGCCAGCAGCCAGGCCAAAGGGGGCAGTGAAGCTTTCTTT.

The genes are TRBV30 and TRBJ1-2; D remains unclear. Germline V CDR1 and CDR2: GTSNPN, SVGIG (reference sequence). This CDR3 has 15 residues. V was shortened by 0 bases and J by 0 bases, with 11 bases between the two germline ends. CDR3 protein: CAWSVAVKANYGYTF. The CDR3 DNA sequence: TGTGCCTGGAGTGTAGCCGTTAAAGCTAACTATGGCTACACCTTC.

V usage is TRBV2 and J usage is TRBJ2-5; D remains ambiguous. The V gene's germline CDR1 is SNHLY and CDR2 FYNNEI. The CDR3 has 11 residues. Trimming took off 6 bases at V and 2 bases at J, with 4 bases between the two ends. For the CDR3, the DNA is TGTGCCAGCAGCCAGCAAGAGACCCAGTACTTC. It yields the protein CASSQQETQYF.

The V and J genes are TRBV19 and TRBJ2-1, with 9 bases identical to TRBD1. CDR1 is LNHDA, CDR2 SQIVND, per germline (reference sequence). This CDR3 is 15 amino acids long. V trimming: 4 bases; J trimming: 5 bases; junction bases outside the gene matches: 6. The CDR3 sequence: CASSKTGQGNNEQFF. For the CDR3, the DNA is TGTGCCAGTAGTAAGACGGGACAGGGAAACAATGAGCAGTTCTTC. Full variable domain (rest looked up from reference TRBV19 and TRBJ2-1): DGGITQSPKYLFRKEGQNVTLSCEQNLNHDAMYWYRQDPGQGLRLIYYSQIVNDFQKGDIAEGYSVSREKKESFPLTVTSAQKNPTAFYLCASSKTGQGNNEQFFGPGTRLTVL.

This chain connects TRBV3-1 (or the pseudogene TRBV3-2) to TRBJ2-7; 11 bases map to TRBD2. Germline V gene sequence: CDR1 LGHDT, CDR2 YNNKEL (reference sequence). J lost 5 bases, V lost 4 bases, and 7 bases had no gene match. The CDR3 is 15 amino acids. The CDR3 is CASSPTSGSVHEQYF. The CDR3 coding sequence is TGTGCCAGCAGCCCTACTAGCGGGAGCGTCCACGAGCAGTACTTC.

This chain connects TRBV7-8 to TRBJ1-2; TRBD1 might be the D (5 bases). Trimming removed 1 base from V and 7 bases from J, with 13 bases in between. The length of the CDR3 is 14 residues. In germline, CDR1 is SGHVS, CDR2 FQNEAQ. CDR3: CASSLGGRGGGYTF. CDR3 bases: TGTGCCAGCAGCTTAGGGGGCCGTGGGGGTGGCTACACCTTC.

The count of this clone is one. The genes are TRBV7-9 and TRBJ2-5; 14 bases line up with TRBD2. V lost 4 bases, J lost 1 base, and 5 bases stayed unmatched. CDR1 is SEHNR and CDR2 is FQNEAQ in the germline V gene (reference sequence). The CDR3 sequence is 17 residues long. CDR3 sequence: CASSSGLAGGPQETQYF. The CDR3 nucleotides read TGTGCCAGCAGCTCAGGACTAGCGGGAGGACCCCAAGAGACCCAGTACTTC.

This clone has only a few counts. This chain connects TRBV19 to TRBJ1-5; D unresolved. The germline V gene has CDR1 LNHDA and CDR2 SQIVND (reference sequence). Trimming took off 2 bases at V and 7 bases at J, with 12 bases between the two ends. This CDR3 comprises 14 residues. CDR3 in DNA: TGTGCCAGTAGTATAATGGGAGGGAACCAGCCCCAGCATTTT. This sequence encodes CASSIMGGNQPQHF.

The chain is built from TRBV2 and TRBJ2-3, with TRBD1 matching 10 bases. CDR3 length: 14 amino acids. With 7 bases clipped from V and 4 bases from J, the junction kept 5 bases outside the gene matches. Per germline, CDR1 SNHLY and CDR2 FYNNEI. This chain's CDR3 is CASTAGQGADTQYF. In DNA form, the CDR3 reads TGTGCCAGCACAGCCGGACAGGGGGCAGATACGCAGTATTTT.

The CDR3 loop is CASSLDMGTPYEQYF. CDR3 sequence (DNA): TGTGCCAGCAGCTTAGATATGGGGACCCCCTACGAGCAGTACTTC. The rearrangement joins TRBV11-3 to TRBJ2-7; either TRBD1 or TRBD2 may supply D (5 bases each). Germline CDR1 and CDR2: SGHNT and YENEEA. The CDR3 runs 15 residues. V dropped 0 bases and J dropped 2 bases, with 11 bases sitting between them.

The chain carries TRBV6-8 and TRBJ2-2; TRBD2 matches 10 bases. J lost 4 bases, V lost 4 bases, and 6 bases had no gene match. Per the germline V gene, CDR1 is MNHGY and CDR2 is SAAAGT. CDR3 length: 16 residues. The CDR3 region is CASSSTSGEPTGELFF. The CDR3 nucleotides read TGTGCCAGCAGTTCAACTAGCGGGGAGCCCACCGGGGAGCTGTTTTTT.

This chain joins TRBV5-5 and TRBJ2-7; 8 nucleotides line up with TRBD1. The CDR3 loop spans 17 amino acids. Trimming cost V 6 bases and J 2 bases; bases outside gene matches: 16. Germline V gene data show CDR1 as SGHKS and CDR2 as YYEKEE (reference sequence). As DNA, the CDR3 is TGTGCCAGCACCCCCCCCCGAGGGACAGGTAGCCCCTACGAGCAGTACTTC. Its translation is CASTPPRGTGSPYEQYF.

The rearrangement uses TRBV5-6 and TRBJ1-1; TRBD1 might be the D (5 bases). V was trimmed by 2 bases and J by 3 bases, leaving 5 bases between them. CDR1 is SGHDT, CDR2 YYEEEE, per germline. This CDR3 spans 12 amino acids. CDR3 DNA: TGTGCCAGCAGCTTAGGGGACACTGAAGCTTTCTTT. Its translation: CASSLGDTEAFF.

The rearrangement links TRBV4-2 to TRBJ2-7; tentatively, D is TRBD1 (6 bases). In germline, CDR1 is LGHNA, CDR2 YNFKEQ. The CDR3 runs to 19 residues. V lost 4 bases to trimming and J lost 0 bases, with 25 bases between them. CDR3 amino acids: CASSRHPRDRSYLSYEQYF. DNA of the CDR3: TGTGCCAGCAGCCGCCATCCTCGCGACAGGTCTTACCTCTCCTACGAGCAGTACTTC.

The chain carries TRBV7-9 and TRBJ2-7, with unresolved D. There are 13 residues in the CDR3. CDR1 is SEHNR and CDR2 is FQNEAQ in the germline V gene (reference sequence). V was trimmed by 3 bases and J by 2 bases, leaving 8 bases between them. The CDR3 region has the DNA TGTGCCAGCAGCTTTTCTGGGACCTACGAGCAGTACTTC. It translates to CASSFSGTYEQYF.

The CDR3 sequence: CASSPPEDRDGYEKLFF. The CDR3 nucleotides read TGTGCCAGCAGCCCTCCCGAAGACAGGGACGGATATGAAAAACTGTTTTTT. The chain is built from TRBV7-9 and TRBJ1-4, with 7 positions matching TRBD1. The CDR3 contains 17 residues. Germline loops: CDR1 SEHNR, CDR2 FQNEAQ (reference sequence). The V segment lost 5 bases and the J segment 6 bases; nucleotides outside the gene matches: 15.